The 13 T cell receptor beta chains below all came from one sample that was sequenced in a study of blood T cell repertoires in COVID-19. This table comes from immunoSEQ multiplex PCR, and its TCRdb copy is limited to in-frame clones, with some not included. The data contain over 150,000 clones, roughly 79% of them singletons. The sequenced sample was peripheral blood. These receptor sequences come from a woman of 80 years or more with COVID-19, enrolled during active disease.

This clone appeared a single time. The rearrangement links TRBV28 to TRBJ2-2; 10 bases fit TRBD1. The J segment lost 4 bases and the V segment lost 2 bases, leaving 4 bases of the junction unmatched. Germline assignment: CDR1 MDHEN and CDR2 SYDVKM. CDR3 length equals 16 residues. For the CDR3, the DNA is TGTGCCAGCAGTTTAGCTTGGACAGGGGGCACCGGGGAGCTGTTTTTT. It yields the protein CASSLAWTGGTGELFF.

V usage is TRBV24-1 and J usage is TRBJ2-1; TRBD2 matches at 8 bases. Germline V lookup: CDR1 KGHDR, CDR2 SFDVKD. This CDR3 has 14 amino acids. The junction had 6 bases not matched to a gene; V was cut back by 9 bases and J by 3 bases. CDR3 nucleotides: TGTGCCACCTCGCGGGGGGAGTACTACAATGAGCAGTTCTTC. Translation gives CATSRGEYYNEQFF.

The CDR3 reads CASRLIVGPGGYTF. The DNA of the CDR3 is TGTGCCAGCAGGTTAATAGTTGGTCCAGGCGGCTACACCTTC. The chain uses TRBV2 and TRBJ1-2, with unresolved D. CDR1 and CDR2 (germline): SNHLY, FYNNEI. With 6 bases removed from V and 8 bases from J, the gap between germline ends came to 19 bases. The CDR3 runs 14 residues.

This chain joins TRBV7-2 and TRBJ2-1; TRBD2 aligns across 8 bases. The CDR3 is 17 amino acids. V lost 3 bases, J lost 2 bases, and 9 bases stayed unmatched. The germline CDR1 and CDR2 sequences are SGHTA and FQGNSA. CDR3 coding DNA: TGTGCCAGCAGCTTTACTAGCGGAGGGAATCCCTACAATGAGCAGTTCTTC. The encoded protein is CASSFTSGGNPYNEQFF. Drawing the rest from reference TRBV7-2 and TRBJ2-1, the complete variable domain is GAGVSQSPSNKVTEKGKDVELRCDPISGHTALYWYRQSLGQGLEFLIYFQGNSAPDKSGLPSDRFSAERTGGSVSTLTIQRTQQEDSAVYLCASSFTSGGNPYNEQFFGPGTRLTVL.

The chain couples TRBV2 to TRBJ1-1; unclear D gene. The CDR3 runs 15 residues. Germline V gene lookup returns CDR1 SNHLY and CDR2 FYNNEI. Between the trimmed V and J ends, which lost 7 bases and 2 bases, there was a span of 17 bases. CDR3 in amino acids: CASTLRMGYNTEAFF. CDR3 DNA: TGTGCCAGCACCCTCAGGATGGGCTACAACACTGAAGCTTTCTTT.

This clone was observed a single time. V gene TRBV19 combines with J gene TRBJ1-1; D gene unclear. Trimming stripped 4 bases from V and 3 bases from J, with 18 bases between. Per germline, CDR1 LNHDA and CDR2 SQIVND (reference sequence). The CDR3 spans 16 residues. CDR3 residues: CASSTDGTLEDTEAFF. The CDR3, as DNA: TGTGCCAGTAGTACTGACGGCACCCTCGAGGACACTGAAGCTTTCTTT.

The chain has TRBV4-2 and TRBJ1-1; 7 positions agree with TRBD1. The V gene's germline CDR1 is LGHNA and CDR2 YNFKEQ. After removal of 4 bases from V and 11 bases from J, the junction contained 7 bases not matched to a gene. The CDR3 is 12 residues long. This chain's CDR3 is CASSPGQPQAFF. CDR3 in DNA: TGTGCCAGCAGCCCGGGACAGCCTCAGGCTTTCTTT.

A single count supports this clone. CDR3 sequence (DNA): TGTGCCAGCAGTCCGGGACCAGCGGGCCCAGATACGCAGTATTTT. This gives the protein CASSPGPAGPDTQYF. The V call is TRBV5-5, the J call TRBJ2-3; weak D call: TRBD2 (6 bases). With 5 bases removed from V and 4 bases from J, the gap between germline ends came to 17 bases. The CDR3 sequence is 15 residues long. Looked up from germline, CDR1 is SGHKS and CDR2 is YYEKEE (reference sequence).

The CDR3: CASSQGRGSGSNQPQHF. CDR3 coding DNA: TGTGCCAGCAGCCAAGGAAGAGGGAGCGGAAGCAATCAGCCCCAGCATTTT. The chain uses TRBV3-1 (or the pseudogene TRBV3-2) and TRBJ1-5; D unclear. The length of the CDR3 is 17 residues. V lost 1 base to trimming and J lost 1 base, with 14 bases between them. The germline CDR1 and CDR2 sequences are LGHDT and YNNKEL (reference sequence).

This clone came up a few times. The genes are TRBV19 and TRBJ1-2, with TRBD1 matching over 8 bases. J was trimmed by 4 bases and V by 5 bases; bases with no gene match: 15. CDR1 and CDR2 (germline): LNHDA, SQIVND (reference sequence). CDR3 length: 17 amino acids. The CDR3 nucleotides are TGTGCCAGTAGTTCCGGACAGGGTGTGGGTCTAGGCTATGGCTACACCTTC. Protein: CASSSGQGVGLGYGYTF.

V and J are TRBV2 and TRBJ1-2; D is perhaps TRBD1 (6 bases). Trimming removed 4 bases at V and 6 bases at J, with 15 bases between. The CDR3 is made up of 14 amino acids. Germline CDR1 reads SNHLY; CDR2 reads FYNNEI. The CDR3 reads CASSVWTDLNGYTF. In DNA, the CDR3 is TGTGCCAGCAGTGTCTGGACAGACCTGAATGGCTACACCTTC.

The chain joins TRBV5-1 to TRBJ1-4; a possible D gene is TRBD1 (6 bases). Deletions cut 5 bases from V and 4 bases from J, with 12 bases between. This CDR3 spans 14 amino acids. Germline CDR1 and CDR2: SGHRS and YFSETQ. The CDR3 DNA sequence: TGCGCCAGCAGTACGGACAGCCATAATGAAAAACTGTTTTTT. Residues: CASSTDSHNEKLFF.

This sequence joins TRBV7-3 and TRBJ2-3, with 13 bases lining up with TRBD2. Germline loops: CDR1 SGHTA, CDR2 FQGTGA. CDR3 size: 15 residues. J was trimmed by 3 bases and V by 8 bases; bases with no gene match: 5. The CDR3 region has the DNA TGTGCCAGCTCCCCACTAGCGGGGGGGACAGATACGCAGTATTTT. Translated: CASSPLAGGTDTQYF.